Listed here are 19 T cell receptor beta chains from one sample, sequenced in a study of shared clonotypes between healthy human individuals. TCRdb's copy holds only in-frame clones and misses some; the assay was immunoSEQ multiplex PCR. The sample carries about 2.4 million clones, roughly 93% recorded once. The specimen sequenced was naive CD4+ T cells from PBMCs. Subset defined: CD45RA+ positively selected. These receptors were obtained from a man younger than 35 in good health. Some clones in this sample may be carry-over from other donors' samples.

The chain recombines TRBV6-6 with TRBJ2-1; a weak D match, TRBD2 (6 bases). Trimming took 11 bases from V and 0 from J, leaving 11 bases between them. Germline CDR1 MNHNY, CDR2 SVGAGI (reference sequence). CDR3 length: 13 amino acids. The CDR3 DNA reads as TGTGCCGTTCGGCGGGACTCCTACAATGAGCAGTTCTTC. It codes for CAVRRDSYNEQFF.

The chain employs TRBV5-1 and TRBJ2-1; D may be TRBD1 or TRBD2 (5 bases each). The CDR3 has 16 amino acids. CDR1 and CDR2 (germline): SGHRS, YFSETQ. The germline V and J ends were trimmed by 0 bases and 6 bases, with 16 bases remaining between them. The CDR3 loop is CASSLEGTPIFNEQFF. The CDR3 DNA reads TGCGCCAGCAGCTTGGAAGGGACCCCAATCTTCAATGAGCAGTTCTTC.

CDR3 nucleotides: TGTGCCAGCAGCTTTGAGCGGGGAAACTCCTACAATGAGCAGTTCTTC. Residues: CASSFERGNSYNEQFF. The genes are TRBV7-9 and TRBJ2-1, with 7 bases matching TRBD2. Germline lookup yields CDR1 SEHNR and CDR2 FQNEAQ (reference sequence). This CDR3 spans 16 amino acids. The ends lost 3 bases at V and 0 bases at J; junction bases unmatched: 5.

The chain has TRBV28 and TRBJ2-1; 10 bases agree with TRBD2. This CDR3 comprises 16 residues. In germline, CDR1 is MDHEN, CDR2 SYDVKM. The V gene end was trimmed by 8 bases and the J gene end by 0 bases; junction bases not matched to a gene: 7. CDR3 sequence: CASAGTSASSYNEQFF. In DNA form, the CDR3 reads TGTGCCAGCGCTGGGACTAGCGCAAGCTCCTACAATGAGCAGTTCTTC.

The chain has TRBV6-1 and TRBJ2-3, with D perhaps TRBD2 (5 bases). Trimming pared 5 bases from V and 4 bases from J, leaving 13 bases between. Germline V gene data show CDR1 as MNHNS and CDR2 as SASEGT. The CDR3 consists of 14 residues. DNA of the CDR3: TGTGCCAGCAGTACTAGTCGGGTCGCAGATACGCAGTATTTT. Translation gives CASSTSRVADTQYF.

The V gene is TRBV18, the J gene TRBJ2-5; 9 nucleotides align to TRBD1. Germline V lookup: CDR1 KGHSH, CDR2 LQKENI. The V segment lost 8 bases and the J segment 2 bases; nucleotides outside the gene matches: 24. CDR3 length: 20 residues. The CDR3 DNA follows: TGTGCCAGCCAAACCGGGACAGGGATTGTTCCCGACGGGGCACAAGAGACCCAGTACTTC. Protein sequence: CASQTGTGIVPDGAQETQYF.

The chain couples TRBV7-2 to TRBJ1-1; D remains ambiguous. The CDR3 loop spans 15 amino acids. Germline V gene lookup returns CDR1 SGHTA and CDR2 FQGNSA. V was trimmed by 3 bases and J by 7 bases, leaving 18 bases between them. CDR3 in amino acids: CASSFRRAGWNEAFF. The CDR3 bases are TGTGCCAGCAGCTTTCGTAGGGCTGGCTGGAATGAAGCTTTCTTT.

This clone was observed once. This chain uses TRBV28 with TRBJ1-2; unclear D gene. Germline V gene data show CDR1 as MDHEN and CDR2 as SYDVKM. This CDR3 spans 14 amino acids. Trimming stripped 6 bases from V and 5 bases from J, with 16 bases between. The CDR3 nucleotides are TGTGCCAGCAGGGCAGGAGGCCCCTTATATGGCTACACCTTC. It encodes CASRAGGPLYGYTF.

The chain links TRBV6-4 to TRBJ2-1; D is possibly TRBD2 (6 bases). CDR1 and CDR2 from the germline V gene are MRHNA and SNTAGT. V shed 5 bases and J shed 1 base, with 12 bases lying between them. The CDR3 runs to 15 residues. The CDR3 nucleotides read TGTGCCAGCAGTCCGGAGGGCCGGTCCTACAATGAGCAGTTCTTC. Residues: CASSPEGRSYNEQFF.

The chain carries TRBV4-2 and TRBJ2-1; possibly TRBD2 for D (6 bases). Between the trimmed V and J ends, which lost 1 base and 6 bases, there was a span of 16 bases. Looked up from germline, CDR1 is LGHNA and CDR2 is YNFKEQ. The CDR3 sequence is 16 residues long. The CDR3 sequence: CASSQAPGDLVNEQFF. DNA for the CDR3: TGTGCCAGCAGCCAAGCCCCGGGGGACTTGGTCAATGAGCAGTTCTTC.

This clone was picked up a small number of times. This chain joins TRBV2 and TRBJ1-1; 9 bases line up with TRBD1. J was trimmed by 5 bases and V by 7 bases; bases with no gene match: 8. The CDR3 is made up of 14 amino acids. Per germline, CDR1 SNHLY and CDR2 FYNNEI. CDR3 sequence (DNA): TGTGCCAGCACCACACAGGGGGCTGGGACTGAAGCTTTCTTT. As protein: CASTTQGAGTEAFF.

This clone appeared a single time. The chain couples TRBV4-2 to TRBJ2-3, with 8 bases lining up with TRBD2. This CDR3 has 16 amino acids. CDR1 is LGHNA and CDR2 is YNFKEQ in the germline V gene. J lost 1 base, V lost 1 base, and 4 bases had no gene match. This CDR3 is CASSQVVLAGTDTQYF. The CDR3 DNA is TGTGCCAGCAGCCAAGTGGTACTAGCGGGCACAGATACGCAGTATTTT.

The chain uses TRBV5-1 and TRBJ1-1; 7 nucleotides agree with TRBD1. With V trimmed by 3 bases and J by 5 bases, 10 bases remained unmatched. CDR3 length equals 15 residues. Germline V gives CDR1 SGHRS, CDR2 YFSETQ. Here the CDR3 DNA reads TGCGCCAGCAGCTCCGACAGGGTGGGTTTGACTGAAGCTTTCTTT. Translating gives CASSSDRVGLTEAFF.

Notes on this clone: The sample holds other DNA sequences that translate to the same CDR3. The CDR3 region is CASSPQGGNYGYTF. The CDR3 bases are TGTGCCAGCAGTCCTCAGGGGGGAAACTATGGCTACACCTTC. The chain has TRBV7-2 and TRBJ1-2; 7 bases map to TRBD1. CDR3 length: 14 residues. Germline V gives CDR1 SGHTA, CDR2 FQGNSA. The V gene end was trimmed by 6 bases and the J gene end by 2 bases; junction bases not matched to a gene: 6. The whole variable domain, filled in from reference TRBV7-2 and TRBJ1-2, reads GAGVSQSPSNKVTEKGKDVELRCDPISGHTALYWYRQSLGQGLEFLIYFQGNSAPDKSGLPSDRFSAERTGGSVSTLTIQRTQQEDSAVYLCASSPQGGNYGYTFGSGTRLTVV.

The CDR3 sequence: CASAGGGSPLHF. Written as DNA, the CDR3 is TGTGCCAGCGCAGGGGGGGGTTCACCCCTCCACTTT. This sequence joins TRBV5-4 and TRBJ1-6, with TRBD1 matching 7 bases. After removal of 7 bases from V and 9 bases from J, the junction contained 4 bases not matched to a gene. The CDR3 spans 12 residues. In germline, CDR1 is SGHNT, CDR2 YYREEE (reference sequence).

The rearrangement links TRBV28 to TRBJ2-7, with TRBD1 matching 7 bases. Losses at the gene ends were 5 bases for V and 3 bases for J; bases not matched to a gene: 4. The CDR3 spans 13 residues. CDR1 MDHEN and CDR2 SYDVKM come from the germline V gene. The CDR3: CASSTRQGYEQYF. The CDR3, as DNA: TGTGCCAGCAGTACCAGACAGGGCTACGAGCAGTACTTC.

The chain is built from TRBV25-1 and TRBJ2-3; 8 nucleotides line up with TRBD1. V was pared by 4 bases and J by 2 bases, with 5 bases of the junction left unmatched. Germline CDR1 reads MGHDK; CDR2 reads SYGVNS. CDR3 size: 15 residues. The CDR3 DNA reads TGTGCCAGCAGTGGATGGACAGGGATCACAGATACGCAGTATTTT. Its protein is CASSGWTGITDTQYF.

This chain joins TRBV30 and TRBJ2-5, with a possible D match to TRBD2 (6 bases). Trimming took 3 bases from V and 5 from J, leaving 13 bases between them. CDR1 is GTSNPN, CDR2 SVGIG, per germline (reference sequence). The CDR3 has 13 residues. CDR3 region: CAWSGGPGETQYF. CDR3 in DNA: TGTGCCTGGAGCGGAGGGCCGGGGGAGACCCAGTACTTC.

Only one count was recorded for this clone. The rearrangement uses TRBV29-1 and TRBJ2-7; 8 positions match TRBD1. CDR1 and CDR2 from the germline V gene are SQVTM and ANQGSEA. The length of the CDR3 is 12 residues. Trimming cost V 5 bases and J 3 bases; bases outside gene matches: 3. The CDR3 region is CSVIGQGYEQYF. The CDR3 DNA sequence: TGCAGCGTTATTGGACAGGGCTACGAGCAGTACTTC.